This entry describes one T cell receptor beta chain. This CDR3 is built from 15 residues. Germline values: CDR1 MGHRA, CDR2 YSYEKL. V was pared by 0 bases and J by 0 bases, with 8 bases between. Original processing methods: Nucleated cell counts were estimated from reference gene primer amplification. Assay: immunoSEQ multiplex PCR; the TCRdb copy retains only in-frame clones and omits some. V and J calls and clone size follow that table, whereas D and trimming were derived from the DNA. Among approximately 80,000 clones listed, approximately 86% were seen once. The data were obtained in a study of blood T cell repertoires in COVID-19. Study-wide context: The study drew acute and convalescent COVID-19 samples from the United States, Italy and Spain. The cDNA or gDNA used as material had been derived from T cells, B-cell-depleted T cells, or PBMCs.

The specimen was peripheral blood. The sequence derives from a man aged 40-55 years with acute or convalescent COVID-19. The chain has TRBV4-1 and TRBJ1-1; no clear D gene. The CDR3 protein is CASSQESAMNTEAFF. DNA for the CDR3: TGCGCCAGCAGCCAAGAGTCTGCTATGAACACTGAAGCTTTCTTT.